This paragraph covers one T cell receptor (beta chain) sequence. The antigen is undetermined. TCRdb reanalysed the 5' RACE reads using MiXCR and keeps one entry per CDR3 protein. The sample shows approximately 410,000 distinct CDR3 sequences, less than 25% of them seen only once. V shed 6 bases, J shed 5 bases, and the junction held 9 bases outside the gene matches. The CDR3 is made up of 14 amino acids. Germline V gene lookup returns CDR1 MNHEY and CDR2 SVGEGT. These data originate in a study of T-cell memory formation after mild COVID-19. About the study: The two donors had largely donor-specific TCR clusters.

Regarding the study as a whole: The pre-infection memory compartment contained some responding clones, suggesting cross-reactive memory joined.

Sample: PBMCs or a T cell subset sorted from them (not recorded which). The V call is TRBV6-2 or TRBV6-3, the J call TRBJ1-1, with 7 positions matching TRBD1. This TCR was recovered from an adult woman who had mild COVID-19 (a few samples of this study predate the infection). Cell type and time point are not known. The CDR3 here is CASRHRGFLTEAFF. The CDR3 nucleotides read TGTGCCAGCAGACACAGGGGTTTCTTGACTGAAGCTTTCTTT.